Below are 8 T cell receptor beta chains sequenced from a single sample in a study of T cell responses to AZD1222 COVID-19 vaccine. Sequencing used immunoSEQ multiplex PCR; TCRdb keeps in-frame clones, though not all of them. In the table there are 130,000 or so clones, roughly 90% of which are singletons. Sequencing used peripheral blood, obtained on day 0 of AZD1222 vaccination. The receptors shown here come from an adult in good health.

This sequence joins TRBV5-6 and TRBJ2-7; the D gene is possibly TRBD2 (6 bases). The CDR3 runs 14 residues. Germline V gene data show CDR1 as SGHDT and CDR2 as YYEEEE. With 2 bases removed from V and 2 bases from J, the gap between germline ends came to 11 bases. The CDR3 nucleotides read TGTGCCAGCAGCTTATCAGGGAGGACCTACGAGCAGTACTTC. Translated: CASSLSGRTYEQYF.

About this clone itself: Other DNA sequences from this sample encode an identical CDR3 as well. CDR3 DNA sequence: TGTGCCAGCAGCGACGGGACAGGACGGCATGAAAAACTGTTTTTT. The encoded protein is CASSDGTGRHEKLFF. The chain recombines TRBV9 with TRBJ1-4, with 8 bases lining up with TRBD1. Germline CDR1 SGDLS, CDR2 YYNGEE. V shed 3 bases, J shed 6 bases, and the junction held 7 bases outside the gene matches. The length of the CDR3 is 15 residues.

The J gene is TRBJ2-3, the V gene TRBV2, with D uncertain. Trimming took off 5 bases at V and 2 bases at J, with 5 bases between the two ends. The CDR3 has 12 residues. Germline V gene data show CDR1 as SNHLY and CDR2 as FYNNEI. CDR3 DNA: TGTGCCAGCAGTCCTTTCACAGATACGCAGTATTTT. It encodes CASSPFTDTQYF. The whole variable domain, filled in from reference TRBV2 and TRBJ2-3, reads EPEVTQTPSHQVTQMGQEVILRCVPISNHLYFYWYRQILGQKVEFLVSFYNNEISEKSEIFDDQFSVERPDGSNFTLKIRSTKLEDSAMYFCASSPFTDTQYFGPGTRLTVL.

The chain carries TRBV6-1 and TRBJ2-5; no definite D call. Trimming took 1 base from V and 5 from J, leaving 8 bases between them. This CDR3 is 13 amino acids long. Germline V gene data show CDR1 as MNHNS and CDR2 as SASEGT. CDR3 amino acids: CASSEDSWETQYF. In nucleotides, the CDR3 is TGTGCCAGCAGTGAAGACAGTTGGGAGACCCAGTACTTC.

The V and J genes are TRBV5-6 and TRBJ1-4; D is undetermined. The V gene's germline CDR1 is SGHDT and CDR2 YYEEEE. With 2 bases removed from V and 6 bases from J, the gap between germline ends came to 11 bases. CDR3 length equals 14 residues. Here the CDR3 reads CASSFFDRYEKLFF. The CDR3 nucleotides are TGTGCCAGCAGCTTCTTCGATAGGTATGAAAAACTGTTTTTT.

The chain has TRBV6-2 or TRBV6-3 and TRBJ2-7; tentative D call: TRBD2 (5 bases). Germline CDR1 reads MNHEY; CDR2 reads SVGEGT. With 5 bases removed from V and 3 bases from J, the gap between germline ends came to 14 bases. This CDR3 has 14 residues. The CDR3 region is CASSEAPSLYEQYF. The CDR3 DNA is TGTGCCAGCAGTGAGGCCCCTAGCCTCTACGAGCAGTACTTC.

The chain combines TRBV4-1 with TRBJ2-7; 9 positions agree with TRBD1. V trimming: 0 bases; J trimming: 0 bases; junction bases outside the gene matches: 6. The CDR3 has 17 residues. Germline CDR1 reads MGHRA; CDR2 reads YSYEKL. The CDR3 is CASSQEAWGQGSYEQYF. CDR3 nucleotide sequence: TGCGCCAGCAGCCAAGAGGCATGGGGACAGGGCTCCTACGAGCAGTACTTC.

The V call is TRBV7-3, the J call TRBJ2-6, with a weak D call TRBD2 (6 bases). This CDR3 spans 16 amino acids. Between the trimmed V and J ends, which lost 5 bases and 0 bases, there was a span of 11 bases. Germline assignment: CDR1 SGHTA and CDR2 FQGTGA. For the CDR3, the DNA is TGTGCCAGCAGCCCGGACTATTACTCTGGGGCCAACGTCCTGACTTTC. This gives the protein CASSPDYYSGANVLTF.